This T cell receptor beta chain was recorded in a study of shared clonotypes between healthy human individuals (dated by TCRdb to 2020 to 2022). Notes on the research overall: The cohort comprised a couple of women and a few men aged 18 to 49 years. For each donor, CD4 naive and CD4 memory were each run on three plates, CD8 naive on two plates, and CD8 memory on one plate. The study deeply sequenced blood TCR repertoires of several healthy adults to estimate repertoire size and the extent of clonotype sharing between individuals. Libraries were prepared and TCR repertoires were sequenced by different laboratories using diverse techniques, in order to increase sequencing depth and limit assay-specific biases. Between about 0.85 and 9.5 billion PBMCs per donor were obtained by leukapheresis. Findings and caveats that apply to the study as a whole: Incomplete sequencing was indicated by rarefaction of sorted-subset datasets, despite the large sequencing depth. Higher generation probabilities were observed for clonotypes shared by all four sorted-subset donors than for non-shared clonotypes. Sampling was limited to blood, and TCR repertoires in tissue likely differ from TCR repertoires in blood. The small number of donors limited the genetic and exposure-history diversity represented. Sharing across a few donors was observed for about 5% of naive CD4, 3% to 4% of naive CD8, over 2% of memory CD4, and less than 0.45% of memory CD8 clonotypes. Pairwise subsampling indicated that sequencing depth was expected to affect the degree of clonotype sharing among donors. Naive subsets generally had larger estimated clonotype richness than memory subsets.

Donors were healthy HIV-negative adults with no recently reported acute infections or vaccinations. Every donor was a Caucasian adult residing in Nashville, Tennessee, USA. Magnetic negative selection was used to enrich CD4+ T cells, after which naive cells were positively selected on CD45RA and the negative fraction became the memory subset. After blood collection by leukapheresis, PBMCs were isolated using Ficoll-Histopaque density gradient centrifugation and then cryopreserved in the vapor phase of liquid nitrogen. Analytical flow cytometry was used to check the purity and quantity of every magnetically sorted T cell population. Genomic DNA was isolated from every sorted fraction and measured by UV absorbance on a Nanodrop 2000c. Comment on this clone: This receptor's antigen is unknown. No base-level quality is on record; no much larger clone is a single base apart.

Using the deep immunoSEQ assay, TCR CDR3 regions were amplified from genomic DNA by multiplex PCR. Extracted genomic DNA from each cell subset was spread evenly across all wells of several immunoSEQ 96-well plates, with each plate serving as a replicate. For sorted subsets, around 0.2 ug of genomic DNA, equivalent to about 30,000 T cell genomes, went into each replicate PCR. Purified libraries were quantified with a Qubit 3.0 fluorometer, sized on a Bioanalyzer 2100, and re-quantified with the KAPA Library Quantification kit. Every immunoSEQ 96-well plate was sequenced on a dedicated single-read 150-cycle Illumina NextSeq 550 flow cell. Turning to the authors' computational methods: Because the immunoSEQ output included only junctional sequences and no quality scores, the filtering could not be the same as the filtering used for full-length reads. Sequences were annotated with PyIR, a Python wrapper for IgBLAST v1.9, and V/J genes and CDR3 were assigned using IMGT germline references. Reads with weak V/J assignments (E-value above 1e-6), missing CDR3, stop codons, out-of-frame junctions, or ambiguous translated residues were removed. V3J clonotypes were defined as sequences sharing the same inferred V gene, J gene, and CDR3 amino acid sequence. The percentage overlap between two repertoires was calculated by dividing the number of shared unique clonotypes by the size of the smaller repertoire. Repertoire richness was assessed with RTK rarefaction, the Chao1 estimator, and Recon v2.1 estimates of unobserved clonotypes. Generation probabilities for all TCRbeta clonotypes obtained by the gDNA method from a few donors were computed using OLGA. TCRdb carries this immuneACCESS record with in-frame sequences only. Its versions omit some clonotypes, under half of them owing to an unresolved V gene in the studies checked, with the rest unexplained. V and J calls and clone size follow that table, whereas D and trimming were derived from the DNA. The sample table holds 2 million to 2.5 million clones, of which 95% were seen once. 0.1% to 0.15% of the sample is in the top ten clones.

Trimming at the junction amounts to 5 bases on V and 1 base on J, and the germline ends lie 19 bases apart. The germline V gene gives CDR1 as SGHRS and CDR2 as YFSETQ. The CDR3, cysteine through phenylalanine, is 17 amino acids long. Only the CDR3 region is kept as DNA, spanning 51 bases read in frame from base 1. This TCR was sampled from a man younger than 30 in good health. Sequences were obtained from naive CD4+ T cells sorted from blood. This sample's cell subset or site label indicates: CD45RA+ positively selected. The rearrangement combines TRBV5-1 with TRBJ1-5, and possibly TRBD1, on 6 matching bases. The nucleotides are TGCGCCAGCAGTCACCAGCCAAGGGGGGAAAGCAATCAGCCCCAGCATTTT. Its translation is CASSHQPRGESNQPQHF.